This passage covers 30 T cell receptor beta chains from one sample sequenced in a study of cytomegalovirus exposure and HLA in healthy donors. Primers included in the PCR were 60 Vbeta and 13 Jbeta primers. Profiling relied on immunoSEQ multiplex PCR, and the TCRdb table lists in-frame clones only, not all of them. The data hold roughly 40,000 clones, with 50% observed a single time. Sequencing used PBMCs. The receptors stem from a human donor in good health.

The V gene is TRBV30, the J gene TRBJ1-4, with D tentatively TRBD1 (6 bases). Trimming shortened V by 3 bases and J by 8 bases, and 19 bases separated the two germline ends. CDR3 length: 15 residues. CDR1 GTSNPN and CDR2 SVGIG come from the germline V gene (reference sequence). The CDR3 DNA reads TGTGCCTGGAGCCCCCGGGGGGCCGTTCGGGAAAAACTGTTTTTT. Amino acid sequence: CAWSPRGAVREKLFF. The full variable domain, with the rest looked up from reference TRBV30 and TRBJ1-4, is SQTIHQWPATLVQPVGSPLSLECTVEGTSNPNLYWYRQAAGRGLQLLFYSVGIGQISSEVPQNLSASRPQDRQFILSSKKLLLSDSGFYLCAWSPRGAVREKLFFGSGTQLSVL.

The V call is TRBV6-1, the J call TRBJ1-2; TRBD1 matches at 10 bases. The CDR3 totals 13 residues. With 6 bases clipped from V and 7 bases from J, the junction kept 5 bases outside the gene matches. CDR1 is MNHNS and CDR2 is SASEGT in the germline V gene. The CDR3 reads CASRGTGERGYTF. In DNA, the CDR3 is TGTGCCAGCAGGGGGACAGGGGAGCGTGGCTACACCTTC.

The chain recombines TRBV4-3 with TRBJ1-3; no clear D gene. The CDR3 is made up of 16 amino acids. Germline lookup yields CDR1 LGHNA and CDR2 YSLEER. The V end lost 1 base, the J end lost 0 bases, and 10 bases lay between the germline ends. In DNA, the CDR3 is TGCGCCAGCAGCCAAGCCACGCCGGGCTCTGGAAACACCATATATTTT. Translating gives CASSQATPGSGNTIYF.

This rearrangement joins TRBV27 to TRBJ1-5, with D maybe TRBD1 (5 bases). Trimming removed 5 bases at V and 1 base at J, with 15 bases between. Looked up from germline, CDR1 is MNHEY and CDR2 is SMNVEV (reference sequence). The CDR3 consists of 16 residues. CDR3 coding DNA: TGTGCCAGCAGTCTCCAACCGGGACTGAGCAATCAGCCCCAGCATTTT. Residues: CASSLQPGLSNQPQHF.

The J gene is TRBJ2-3, the V gene TRBV7-9; 9 nucleotides agree with TRBD2. Germline lookup yields CDR1 SEHNR and CDR2 FQNEAQ (reference sequence). The trim removed 1 base at V and 7 bases at J, leaving 9 bases unmatched. The CDR3 is made up of 16 amino acids. CDR3 sequence reads: CASSLGGGGAPNTQYF. CDR3 DNA sequence: TGTGCCAGCAGCTTAGGAGGCGGGGGGGCCCCAAATACGCAGTATTTT.

This clone has just a few counts. V and J are TRBV15 and TRBJ2-7; 7 bases match TRBD2. The CDR3 extends over 16 amino acids. V lost 0 bases and J lost 3; bases outside the gene matches: 8. Germline V lookup: CDR1 LNHNV, CDR2 YYDKDF (reference sequence). The CDR3 DNA is TGTGCCACCAGCAGAGATCGGGGAGGGATCATCTACGAGCAGTACTTC. Encoded protein: CATSRDRGGIIYEQYF.

The chain joins TRBV7-6 to TRBJ2-7; 7 bases are shared with TRBD1. Germline V CDR1 and CDR2: SGHVS, FNYEAQ. Unmatched junction bases numbered 7, after V lost 5 bases and J lost 0 bases. This CDR3 spans 15 amino acids. The CDR3 coding sequence is TGTGCCAGCAGCCAACCTGGACAGGACTCCTACGAGCAGTACTTC. Protein: CASSQPGQDSYEQYF.

This chain links TRBV18 with TRBJ1-2; 8 bases align to TRBD1. J was trimmed by 8 bases and V by 3 bases; bases with no gene match: 11. Germline CDR1 is KGHSH and CDR2 is LQKENI. The CDR3 is made up of 15 amino acids. The CDR3 DNA follows: TGTGCCAGCTCACCGCCGGGCAGGACAGGGAGCGGCTACACCTTC. This gives the protein CASSPPGRTGSGYTF.

The table lists this clone with a count of one. A read error may account for a junction end that differs from germline. The chain carries TRBV18 and TRBJ2-4; D unclear. Germline loops: CDR1 KGHSH, CDR2 LQKENI. CDR3 size: 15 residues. The CDR3: CARSPAEDGKNIQYF. As DNA, the CDR3 is TGTGCCAGGTCACCCGCGGAAGACGGTAAAAACATTCAGTACTTC.

The V and J genes are TRBV5-6 and TRBJ2-7, with TRBD1 matching over 7 bases. The CDR3 sequence is 15 residues long. V gave up 4 bases and J gave up 6 bases; unmatched junction bases: 13. CDR1 SGHDT and CDR2 YYEEEE come from the germline V gene. The CDR3 spells CASSRPGHRQGEQYF. The CDR3 coding sequence is TGTGCCAGCAGCCGACCGGGACACCGACAGGGCGAGCAGTACTTC.

The chain employs TRBV6-5 and TRBJ1-1; the D is unclear. The ends were cut back, 5 bases at V and 1 base at J, with 2 bases in the middle. Germline CDR1 is MNHEY and CDR2 is SVGAGI. The CDR3 is 11 residues long. This CDR3 reads CASSRNTEAFF. The CDR3 DNA sequence: TGTGCCAGCAGTCGGAACACTGAAGCTTTCTTT.

This chain joins TRBV7-2 and TRBJ2-1; 15 bases are shared with TRBD2. The CDR3 is 16 residues long. The ends lost 5 bases at V and 7 bases at J; junction bases unmatched: 6. Per germline, CDR1 SGHTA and CDR2 FQGNSA. The CDR3 bases are TGTGCCAGCAGCCTAGGCGGGACTAGCGGGAGGAATGAGCAGTTCTTC. This codes for CASSLGGTSGRNEQFF.

This chain connects TRBV14 to TRBJ1-2, with TRBD1 matching over 7 bases. The CDR3 has 13 amino acids. Trimming cost V 4 bases and J 2 bases; bases outside gene matches: 1. Germline V gives CDR1 SGHDN, CDR2 FVKESK. CDR3 in DNA: TGTGCCAGCAGCCCGGGACAGAACTATGGCTACACCTTC. Its protein product is CASSPGQNYGYTF. Complete variable domain (other parts from reference TRBV14 and TRBJ1-2): EAGVTQFPSHSVIEKGQTVTLRCDPISGHDNLYWYRRVMGKEIKFLLHFVKESKQDESGMPNNRFLAERTGGTYSTLKVQPAELEDSGVYFCASSPGQNYGYTFGSGTRLTVV.

The chain uses TRBV6-6 and TRBJ1-3; D remains unclear. V lost 2 bases and J lost 7, with 6 bases in between. This CDR3 has 12 residues. Germline assignment: CDR1 MNHNY and CDR2 SVGAGI (reference sequence). This CDR3 is CASSYAGNTIYF. CDR3 sequence (DNA): TGTGCCAGCAGTTACGCGGGGAACACCATATATTTT.

The chain uses TRBV27 and TRBJ2-3; 9 bases are a match to TRBD2. CDR3 size: 18 residues. The germline V gene has CDR1 MNHEY and CDR2 SMNVEV (reference sequence). The V gene end was trimmed by 4 bases and the J gene end by 3 bases; junction bases not matched to a gene: 14. The DNA of the CDR3 is TGTGCCAGCAGTTCCCTGAGGACTAGCGCGAGGGGTACAGATACGCAGTATTTT. It translates to CASSSLRTSARGTDTQYF.

The chain combines TRBV7-2 with TRBJ2-1; D is perhaps TRBD1 (5 bases). This CDR3 has 12 amino acids. Germline V lookup: CDR1 SGHTA, CDR2 FQGNSA. V was shortened by 5 bases and J by 9 bases, with 11 bases between the two germline ends. The chain's CDR3 is CASSPQGLEQFF. In DNA form, the CDR3 reads TGTGCCAGCAGCCCCCAGGGTCTTGAGCAGTTCTTC.

This clone showed up just a few times. V is TRBV6-5 and J is TRBJ2-7; tentative D call: TRBD1 (6 bases). Germline loops: CDR1 MNHEY, CDR2 SVGAGI. The CDR3 is 13 amino acids. The germline V and J ends were trimmed by 10 bases and 5 bases, with 18 bases remaining between them. CDR3 nucleotide sequence: TGTGCCACCACAGGGACGGGCTTGGACGAGCAGTACTTC. Residues: CATTGTGLDEQYF.

This clone was seen once. The genes are TRBV11-1 and TRBJ2-1; D not certain. Germline V gene lookup returns CDR1 SGHAT and CDR2 FQDESV (reference sequence). Trimming cost V 1 base and J 6 bases, with 13 bases left between them. The CDR3 totals 15 residues. The CDR3 nucleotides read TGTGCCAGCAGCTTAGAGTCGGGTCAAATCAATGAGCAGTTCTTC. It specifies CASSLESGQINEQFF. Filled out from reference TRBV11-1 and TRBJ2-1, the complete variable domain reads EAEVAQSPRYKITEKSQAVAFWCDPISGHATLYWYRQILGQGPELLVQFQDESVVDDSQLPKDRFSAERLKGVDSTLKIQPAELGDSAMYLCASSLESGQINEQFFGPGTRLTVL.

Written as DNA, the CDR3 is TGTGCCAGTAGTATAGGGGCGCCTGATACGCAGTATTTT. Translation gives CASSIGAPDTQYF. The V gene is TRBV19, the J gene TRBJ2-3; D remains ambiguous. V lost 1 base, J lost 6 bases, and 8 bases lay in between. The CDR3 loop spans 13 amino acids. Germline loops: CDR1 LNHDA, CDR2 SQIVND (reference sequence).

The CDR3 nucleotides are TGTGCCAGCTCGAGACAGGGAAGGGATGCGCAGTATTTT. This gives the protein CASSRQGRDAQYF. The chain carries TRBV6-6 and TRBJ2-3, with 7 bases lining up with TRBD1. CDR3 length: 13 amino acids. V was clipped by 8 bases and J by 10 bases; unmatched bases: 12. CDR1 is MNHNY, CDR2 SVGAGI, per germline (reference sequence).

The V call is TRBV6-1, the J call TRBJ2-7, with 9 bases lining up with TRBD2. This CDR3 is 15 amino acids long. Germline V gives CDR1 MNHNS, CDR2 SASEGT. Trimming took 5 bases from V and 6 from J; bases not matched to a gene: 11. CDR3 loop: CASSPRLAGAFEQYF. CDR3 sequence (DNA): TGTGCCAGCAGTCCTCGATTAGCGGGGGCTTTCGAGCAGTACTTC.

This clone showed up just a few times. The gene calls are TRBV25-1 and TRBJ1-6, with 7 positions matching TRBD1. The V gene end was trimmed by 3 bases and the J gene end by 7 bases; junction bases not matched to a gene: 6. The CDR3 has 15 amino acids. The germline CDR1 and CDR2 sequences are MGHDK and SYGVNS. The CDR3 DNA is TGTGCCAGCAGTGAGTACAGGGGAAGAAATTCACCCCTCCACTTT. It encodes CASSEYRGRNSPLHF.

In the case of this clone: At one of its ends the junction is not consistent with the germline gene, which may arise from a read error. The sample has other DNA sequences that encode this CDR3 too. The chain recombines TRBV10-2 with TRBJ2-7; D is perhaps TRBD1 (7 bases). Germline V CDR1 and CDR2: WSHSY, SAAADI. The CDR3 covers 14 residues. In nucleotides, the CDR3 is TGCGCCAGCAGCAGGGGGGCAGCCAACTACGAGCAGTATTTC. As protein: CASSRGAANYEQYF.

The chain uses TRBV19 and TRBJ2-7, with TRBD1 matching 11 bases. Germline CDR1 reads LNHDA; CDR2 reads SQIVND (reference sequence). V was pared by 4 bases and J by 2 bases, with 4 bases of the junction left unmatched. This CDR3 is 15 amino acids long. For the CDR3, the DNA is TGTGCCAGTAGTAGGGGGACAGGGGGAACCTACGAGCAGTACTTC. Translating gives CASSRGTGGTYEQYF. Based on the CDR3 plus reference TRBV19 and TRBJ2-7, the full variable domain is DGGITQSPKYLFRKEGQNVTLSCEQNLNHDAMYWYRQDPGQGLRLIYYSQIVNDFQKGDIAEGYSVSREKKESFPLTVTSAQKNPTAFYLCASSRGTGGTYEQYFGPGTRLTVT.

This chain links TRBV7-2 with TRBJ2-5, with TRBD2 identical over 7 bases. The V and J ends lost 5 bases and 7 bases, in that order; junction bases with no gene match: 7. Per germline, CDR1 SGHTA and CDR2 FQGNSA. The CDR3 length is 13 residues. The CDR3 spells CASSLGGYGTQYF. The CDR3 DNA reads TGTGCCAGCAGCCTGGGGGGGTACGGGACCCAGTACTTC.

This clone was observed a few times. This sample also contains other DNA sequences that code for the same CDR3. The chain uses TRBV7-2 and TRBJ1-1; a weak D match, TRBD1 (6 bases). The germline gives CDR1 SGHTA, CDR2 FQGNSA. The germline V and J ends were trimmed by 2 bases and 1 base, with 11 bases remaining between them. CDR3 length equals 15 residues. In DNA, the CDR3 is TGTGCCAGCAGCTTAATGGGGGCCGGGAACACTGAAGCTTTCTTT. It is translated as CASSLMGAGNTEAFF.

The J gene is TRBJ2-2, the V gene TRBV9, with D perhaps TRBD1 (5 bases). Germline V gives CDR1 SGDLS, CDR2 YYNGEE. V was shortened by 0 bases and J by 4 bases, with 10 bases between the two germline ends. The CDR3 contains 15 residues. The CDR3 nucleotides are TGTGCCAGCAGCGTAGCTCACAGGCCCACCGGGGAGCTGTTTTTT. Translating it yields CASSVAHRPTGELFF.

This chain uses TRBV27 with TRBJ2-2, with 8 bases that match TRBD2. From germline, CDR1 is MNHEY and CDR2 SMNVEV (reference sequence). Trimming at V came to 2 bases and at J to 3 bases, leaving 5 bases not matched to a gene. The CDR3 is made up of 16 amino acids. CDR3 DNA sequence: TGTGCCAGCAGTTTAAAAGCGGGGGCGGACACCGGGGAGCTGTTTTTT. Translation: CASSLKAGADTGELFF.

The chain is built from TRBV6-5 and TRBJ1-2; 7 bases map to TRBD1. Trimming took 5 bases from V and 0 from J; bases not matched to a gene: 6. This CDR3 is 15 amino acids long. Per germline, CDR1 MNHEY and CDR2 SVGAGI. The CDR3 loop is CASSLRQGANYGYTF. For the CDR3, the DNA is TGTGCCAGCAGTCTAAGGCAGGGGGCTAACTATGGCTACACCTTC.

Concerning this clone: Mismatch with germline at one junction end may stem from a read error. The chain carries TRBV7-9 and TRBJ2-5; 11 nucleotides line up with TRBD1. There are 15 residues in the CDR3. Germline CDR1 is SEHNR and CDR2 is FQNEAQ (reference sequence). The CDR3 here is CVSSRDRGFQETQYF. The DNA of the CDR3 is TGTGTCAGCAGCCGGGACAGGGGGTTTCAAGAGACCCAGTACTTC.